Following are 20 T cell receptor beta chains from one sample sequenced in a study of blood T cell repertoires in COVID-19. Sequenced by immunoSEQ multiplex PCR; TCRdb stores in-frame clones only, minus some. The table has around 300,000 clones, 80% to 90% seen once. Sequencing was performed on peripheral blood. The receptor set was obtained from a woman in her 70s with acute or convalescent COVID-19.

V usage is TRBV5-5 and J usage is TRBJ2-2; TRBD1 matches 8 bases. V shed 1 base and J 6 bases; nucleotides not matched to a gene: 5. The CDR3 consists of 15 residues. Germline V gene data show CDR1 as SGHKS and CDR2 as YYEKEE (reference sequence). The CDR3 DNA sequence: TGTGCCAGCAGCTTGTTGTCAGGGGGCTCCGGGGAGCTGTTTTTT. It translates to CASSLLSGGSGELFF.

The rearrangement joins TRBV14 to TRBJ2-7, with 8 bases that match TRBD1. This CDR3 region has 15 residues. The trim removed 4 bases at V and 2 bases at J, leaving 7 bases unmatched. Germline-derived CDR1 and CDR2 are SGHDN and FVKESK. As DNA, the CDR3 is TGTGCCAGCAGCCTCAGTGGACAGGGAACCTACGAGCAGTACTTC. This codes for CASSLSGQGTYEQYF. The whole variable domain, remainder taken from reference TRBV14 and TRBJ2-7, is EAGVTQFPSHSVIEKGQTVTLRCDPISGHDNLYWYRRVMGKEIKFLLHFVKESKQDESGMPNNRFLAERTGGTYSTLKVQPAELEDSGVYFCASSLSGQGTYEQYFGPGTRLTVT.

The chain joins TRBV6-6 to TRBJ1-1; D unclear. Germline CDR1 MNHNY, CDR2 SVGAGI (reference sequence). The CDR3 covers 13 residues. Trimming stripped 6 bases from V and 1 base from J, with 9 bases between. The CDR3 here is CASSPTENTEAFF. The CDR3 nucleotides are TGTGCCAGCAGCCCTACAGAGAACACTGAAGCTTTCTTT.

The rearrangement uses TRBV6-5 and TRBJ2-5; D remains ambiguous. Trimming took 6 bases from V and 5 from J, leaving 10 bases between them. The CDR3 consists of 12 residues. Germline-derived CDR1 and CDR2 are MNHEY and SVGAGI. In nucleotides, the CDR3 is TGTGCCAGCAGCCCCCTAATGGAGACCCAGTACTTC. Translated: CASSPLMETQYF.

The chain joins TRBV6-5 to TRBJ1-5; possibly TRBD1 for D (5 bases). Trimming removed 6 bases from V and 7 bases from J, with 16 bases in between. Looked up from germline, CDR1 is MNHEY and CDR2 is SVGAGI. CDR3 length: 14 amino acids. The CDR3 spells CASSRAAGGQPQHF. As DNA, the CDR3 is TGTGCCAGCAGCCGAGCTGCGGGGGGACAGCCCCAGCATTTT.

The chain carries TRBV4-2 and TRBJ2-3; TRBD2 matches 11 bases. CDR1 and CDR2 from the germline V gene are LGHNA and YNFKEQ. Germline trimming cut 5 bases from V and 1 base from J; bases unmatched to any gene: 2. The CDR3 is 15 residues long. Here the CDR3 reads CASSLAGGRTDTQYF. CDR3 DNA: TGTGCCAGCAGCTTAGCGGGGGGGCGCACAGATACGCAGTATTTT.

CDR3 in amino acids: CASSFTGGGVTEAFF. The CDR3 bases are TGTGCCAGTAGTTTTACAGGGGGAGGTGTCACTGAAGCTTTCTTT. This chain links TRBV19 with TRBJ1-1; 8 nucleotides line up with TRBD1. CDR3 size: 15 residues. The V and J ends lost 5 bases and 4 bases, in that order; junction bases with no gene match: 9. The germline V gene has CDR1 LNHDA and CDR2 SQIVND (reference sequence).

The chain is built from TRBV6-5 and TRBJ1-5; tentatively, D is TRBD1 (5 bases). The V end lost 6 bases, the J end lost 2 bases, and 14 bases lay between the germline ends. Germline lookup yields CDR1 MNHEY and CDR2 SVGAGI. The CDR3 runs 15 residues. CDR3 sequence: CASRPSGGGNQPQHF. The CDR3, as DNA: TGTGCCAGCAGGCCCTCTGGGGGGGGCAATCAGCCCCAGCATTTT.

The chain combines TRBV5-1 with TRBJ2-5; 10 bases map to TRBD2. Germline CDR1 is SGHRS and CDR2 is YFSETQ. The J segment lost 5 bases and the V segment lost 5 bases, leaving 9 bases of the junction unmatched. The CDR3 is 15 amino acids. The CDR3 here is CASSSSGGAFETQYF. In DNA, the CDR3 is TGCGCCAGCAGTTCCAGCGGGGGGGCTTTTGAGACCCAGTACTTC.

CDR3 protein: CASSVQGGQPQHF. CDR3 nucleotide sequence: TGTGCCAGCAGTGTACAGGGTGGACAGCCCCAGCATTTT. V and J are TRBV2 and TRBJ1-5; maybe TRBD1 (6 bases). V lost 4 bases to trimming and J lost 7 bases, with 11 bases between them. Germline assignment: CDR1 SNHLY and CDR2 FYNNEI. This CDR3 is 13 amino acids long. Full variable domain (missing parts from reference TRBV2 and TRBJ1-5): EPEVTQTPSHQVTQMGQEVILRCVPISNHLYFYWYRQILGQKVEFLVSFYNNEISEKSEIFDDQFSVERPDGSNFTLKIRSTKLEDSAMYFCASSVQGGQPQHFGDGTRLSIL.

The chain couples TRBV12-3 or TRBV12-4 to TRBJ2-3; weak D call: TRBD2 (5 bases). This CDR3 has 13 amino acids. V shed 0 bases and J shed 8 bases, with 9 bases lying between them. CDR3 loop: CASSLASGSTQYF. The CDR3 bases are TGTGCCAGCAGTTTAGCATCGGGAAGTACGCAGTATTTT.

This clone was picked up a small number of times. The gene calls are TRBV3-1 (or the pseudogene TRBV3-2) and TRBJ2-4; D may be TRBD2 (6 bases). There are 15 residues in the CDR3. V was trimmed by 4 bases and J by 9 bases, leaving 19 bases between them. Germline values: CDR1 LGHDT, CDR2 YNNKEL (reference sequence). In DNA form, the CDR3 reads TGTGCCAGCAGCCCCCCTGGACTACCTGGGGGCATTCAGTACTTC. This codes for CASSPPGLPGGIQYF.

The gene calls are TRBV3-1 (or the pseudogene TRBV3-2) and TRBJ2-3; TRBD2 aligns across 11 bases. J lost 2 bases, V lost 5 bases, and 6 bases had no gene match. The CDR3 covers 16 residues. The germline gives CDR1 LGHDT, CDR2 YNNKEL (reference sequence). DNA of the CDR3: TGTGCCAGCAGCAAGACTAGCGGGGTTCCCACAGATACGCAGTATTTT. Translating it yields CASSKTSGVPTDTQYF.

V gene TRBV4-1 combines with J gene TRBJ2-5; 7 nucleotides match TRBD1. There are 17 residues in the CDR3. The J segment lost 3 bases and the V segment lost 2 bases, leaving 12 bases of the junction unmatched. From germline, CDR1 is MGHRA and CDR2 YSYEKL. The CDR3 sequence is CASSQRGVTGNKETQYF. The CDR3 DNA sequence: TGCGCCAGCAGCCAACGCGGAGTGACAGGGAACAAAGAGACCCAGTACTTC.

The genes are TRBV3-1 (or the pseudogene TRBV3-2) and TRBJ1-1, with D possibly matching TRBD1 (6 bases). The CDR3 runs 16 residues. Germline V lookup: CDR1 LGHDT, CDR2 YNNKEL (reference sequence). V shed 0 bases and J shed 2 bases, with 13 bases lying between them. CDR3 in amino acids: CASSQERQGRNTEAFF. CDR3 coding DNA: TGTGCCAGCAGCCAAGAAAGGCAGGGGAGAAACACTGAAGCTTTCTTT.

The chain carries TRBV11-2 and TRBJ1-1, with D unresolved. The CDR3 has 13 residues. Germline CDR1 reads SGHAT; CDR2 reads FQNNGV. Between the trimmed V and J ends, which lost 1 base and 3 bases, there was a span of 6 bases. CDR3 DNA: TGTGCCAGCAGCTTAGGGAGGTACACTGAAGCTTTCTTT. Protein: CASSLGRYTEAFF.

CDR3 protein: CASSRTSGGAGELFF. CDR3 sequence (DNA): TGTGCCAGCAGTCGAACTAGCGGGGGGGCCGGGGAGCTGTTTTTT. The chain couples TRBV25-1 to TRBJ2-2; 13 nucleotides align to TRBD2. Germline CDR1 is MGHDK and CDR2 is SYGVNS. The CDR3 sequence is 15 residues long. Germline trimming cut 5 bases from V and 6 bases from J; bases unmatched to any gene: 3.

V is TRBV6-5 and J is TRBJ2-2; tentative D call: TRBD1 (5 bases). Looked up from germline, CDR1 is MNHEY and CDR2 is SVGAGI. CDR3 length: 14 residues. With 8 bases removed from V and 5 bases from J, the gap between germline ends came to 15 bases. The CDR3 nucleotides are TGTGCCAGCGGTCGTGCCAGGGTTACCGGGGAGCTGTTTTTT. Residues: CASGRARVTGELFF.

This rearrangement joins TRBV30 to TRBJ2-7; 7 positions match TRBD1. The V gene's germline CDR1 is GTSNPN and CDR2 SVGIG (reference sequence). CDR3 length: 12 amino acids. Trimming took 2 bases from V and 6 from J; bases not matched to a gene: 4. The CDR3: CAWSTTGFEQYF. For the CDR3, the DNA is TGTGCCTGGAGTACGACAGGGTTCGAGCAGTACTTC.

This CDR3 reads CASSLVGGRTNTEAFF. CDR3 nucleotides: TGCGCCAGCAGCTTGGTTGGAGGGAGGACGAACACTGAAGCTTTCTTT. The chain couples TRBV5-1 to TRBJ1-1; unclear D gene. CDR3 length: 16 residues. Per the germline V gene, CDR1 is SGHRS and CDR2 is YFSETQ. The V and J ends lost 0 bases and 1 base respectively, with 13 bases between them. The full variable domain, with the rest looked up from reference TRBV5-1 and TRBJ1-1, is KAGVTQTPRYLIKTRGQQVTLSCSPISGHRSVSWYQQTPGQGLQFLFEYFSETQRNKGNFPGRFSGRQFSNSRSEMNVSTLELGDSALYLCASSLVGGRTNTEAFFGQGTRLTVV.